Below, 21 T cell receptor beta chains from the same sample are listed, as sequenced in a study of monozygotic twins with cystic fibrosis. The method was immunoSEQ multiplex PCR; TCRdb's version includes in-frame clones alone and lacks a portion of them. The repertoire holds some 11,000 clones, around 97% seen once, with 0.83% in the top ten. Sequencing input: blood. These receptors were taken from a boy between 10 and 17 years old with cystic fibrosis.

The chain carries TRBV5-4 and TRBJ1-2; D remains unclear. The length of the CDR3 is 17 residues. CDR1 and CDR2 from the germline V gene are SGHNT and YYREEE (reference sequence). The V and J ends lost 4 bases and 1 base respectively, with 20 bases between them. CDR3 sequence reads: CASSPGWARRDNYGYTF. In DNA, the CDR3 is TGTGCCAGCAGCCCGGGCTGGGCCAGGAGGGATAACTATGGCTACACCTTC.

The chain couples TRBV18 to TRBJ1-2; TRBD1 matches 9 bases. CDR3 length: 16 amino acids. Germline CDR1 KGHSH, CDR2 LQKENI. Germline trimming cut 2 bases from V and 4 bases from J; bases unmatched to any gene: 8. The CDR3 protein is CASSPYRDRETYGYTF. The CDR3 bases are TGTGCCAGCTCACCATATCGGGACAGGGAAACCTATGGCTACACCTTC. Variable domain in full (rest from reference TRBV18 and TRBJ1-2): NAGVMQNPRHLVRRRGQEARLRCSPMKGHSHVYWYRQLPEEGLKFMVYLQKENIIDESGMPKERFSAEFPKEGPSILRIQQVVRGDSAAYFCASSPYRDRETYGYTFGSGTRLTVV.

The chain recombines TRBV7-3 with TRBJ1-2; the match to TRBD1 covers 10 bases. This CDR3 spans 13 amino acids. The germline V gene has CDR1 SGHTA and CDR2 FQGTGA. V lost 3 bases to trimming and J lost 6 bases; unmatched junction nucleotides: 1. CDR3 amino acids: CASSLTGGNGYTF. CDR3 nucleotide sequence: TGTGCCAGCAGCTTGACAGGGGGCAATGGCTACACCTTC.

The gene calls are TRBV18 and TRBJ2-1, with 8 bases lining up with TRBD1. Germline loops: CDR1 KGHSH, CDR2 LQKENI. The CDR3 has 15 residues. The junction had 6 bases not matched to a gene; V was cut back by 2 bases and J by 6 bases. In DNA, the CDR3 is TGTGCCAGCTCACCAGGACAGGGTATAATCAATGAGCAGTTCTTC. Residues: CASSPGQGIINEQFF.

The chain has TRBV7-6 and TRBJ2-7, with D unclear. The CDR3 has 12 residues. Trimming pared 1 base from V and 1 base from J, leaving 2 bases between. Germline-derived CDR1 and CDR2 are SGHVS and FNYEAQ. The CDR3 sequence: CASSLVSYEQYF. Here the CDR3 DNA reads TGTGCCAGCAGCTTAGTTTCCTACGAGCAGTACTTC.

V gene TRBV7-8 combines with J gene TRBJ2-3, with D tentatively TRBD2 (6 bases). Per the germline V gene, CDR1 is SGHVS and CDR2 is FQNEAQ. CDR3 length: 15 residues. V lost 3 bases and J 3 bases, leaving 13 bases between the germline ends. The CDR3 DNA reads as TGTGCCAGCAGCTTTACTAGTGGGAGGACAGATACGCAGTATTTT. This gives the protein CASSFTSGRTDTQYF. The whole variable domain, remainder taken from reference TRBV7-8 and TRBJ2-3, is GAGVSQSPRYKVAKRGQDVALRCDPISGHVSLFWYQQALGQGPEFLTYFQNEAQLDKSGLPSDRFFAERPEGSVSTLKIQRTQQEDSAVYLCASSFTSGRTDTQYFGPGTRLTVL.

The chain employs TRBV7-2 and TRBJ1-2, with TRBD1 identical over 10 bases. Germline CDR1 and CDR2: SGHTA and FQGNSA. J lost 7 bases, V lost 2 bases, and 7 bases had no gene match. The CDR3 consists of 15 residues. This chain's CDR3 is CASSLSGQGVFGYTF. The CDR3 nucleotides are TGTGCCAGCAGCTTAAGCGGACAGGGGGTCTTTGGCTACACCTTC.

This CDR3 is CASSSWTSGGDVQETQYF. The CDR3 region has the DNA TGTGCCAGCAGCTCGTGGACTAGCGGGGGGGATGTTCAAGAGACCCAGTACTTC. The chain links TRBV5-6 to TRBJ2-5; 15 bases line up with TRBD2. This CDR3 is 18 amino acids long. Looked up from germline, CDR1 is SGHDT and CDR2 is YYEEEE. V trimming: 3 bases; J trimming: 2 bases; junction bases outside the gene matches: 8.

The CDR3 region is CATRGLNTEAFF. The CDR3 DNA follows: TGTGCCACCCGCGGCCTTAACACTGAAGCTTTCTTT. V is TRBV15 and J is TRBJ1-1; no clear D. The CDR3 runs 12 residues. V was shortened by 8 bases and J by 2 bases, with 9 bases between the two germline ends. CDR1 is LNHNV and CDR2 is YYDKDF in the germline V gene (reference sequence). The complete variable domain, with remaining parts taken from reference TRBV15 and TRBJ1-1, reads DAMVIQNPRYQVTQFGKPVTLSCSQTLNHNVMYWYQQKSSQAPKLLFHYYDKDFNNEADTPDNFQSRRPNTSFCFLDIRSPGLGDTAMYLCATRGLNTEAFFGQGTRLTVV.

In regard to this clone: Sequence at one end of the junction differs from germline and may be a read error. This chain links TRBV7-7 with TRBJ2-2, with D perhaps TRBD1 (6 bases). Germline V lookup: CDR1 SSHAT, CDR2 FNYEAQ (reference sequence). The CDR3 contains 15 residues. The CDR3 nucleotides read TGTGCTAGCAGCTTAGGGCTCAGGGGCACCGGGGAGCTGTTTTTT. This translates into CASSLGLRGTGELFF.

CDR3 amino acids: CASSLTAPQVGSNQPQHF. The CDR3 DNA reads TGTGCCAGCAGCTTAACGGCCCCCCAAGTAGGTAGCAATCAGCCCCAGCATTTT. V usage is TRBV7-2 and J usage is TRBJ1-5; D gene unclear. The V gene's germline CDR1 is SGHTA and CDR2 FQGNSA. Trimming removed 2 bases from V and 0 bases from J, with 17 bases in between. The CDR3 is made up of 18 amino acids.

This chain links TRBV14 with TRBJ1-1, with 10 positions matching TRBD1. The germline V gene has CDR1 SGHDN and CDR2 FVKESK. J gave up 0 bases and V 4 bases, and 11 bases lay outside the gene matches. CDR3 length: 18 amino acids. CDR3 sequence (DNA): TGTGCCAGCAGCCGAGGTTGGACAGGGGGGAGCTTGAACACTGAAGCTTTCTTT. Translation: CASSRGWTGGSLNTEAFF.

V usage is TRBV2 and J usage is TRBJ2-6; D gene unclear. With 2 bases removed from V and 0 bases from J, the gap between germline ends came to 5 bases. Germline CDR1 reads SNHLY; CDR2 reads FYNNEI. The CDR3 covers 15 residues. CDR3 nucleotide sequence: TGTGCCAGCAGTGAACATCGCTCTGGGGCCAACGTCCTGACTTTC. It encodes CASSEHRSGANVLTF. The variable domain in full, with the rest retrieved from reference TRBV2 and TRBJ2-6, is EPEVTQTPSHQVTQMGQEVILRCVPISNHLYFYWYRQILGQKVEFLVSFYNNEISEKSEIFDDQFSVERPDGSNFTLKIRSTKLEDSAMYFCASSEHRSGANVLTFGAGSRLTVL.

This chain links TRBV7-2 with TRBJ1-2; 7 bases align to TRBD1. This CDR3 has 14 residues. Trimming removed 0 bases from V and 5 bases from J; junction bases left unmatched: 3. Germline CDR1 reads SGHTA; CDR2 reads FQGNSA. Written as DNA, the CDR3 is TGTGCCAGCAGCTTAGCCCCCAGGGGGTATGGCTACACCTTC. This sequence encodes CASSLAPRGYGYTF.

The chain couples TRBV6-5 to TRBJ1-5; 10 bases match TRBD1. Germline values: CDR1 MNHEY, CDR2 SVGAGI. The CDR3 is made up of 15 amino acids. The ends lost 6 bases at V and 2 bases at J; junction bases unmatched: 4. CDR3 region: CASRTGTGGNQPQHF. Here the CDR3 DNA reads TGTGCCAGCAGAACCGGGACAGGGGGCAATCAGCCCCAGCATTTT.

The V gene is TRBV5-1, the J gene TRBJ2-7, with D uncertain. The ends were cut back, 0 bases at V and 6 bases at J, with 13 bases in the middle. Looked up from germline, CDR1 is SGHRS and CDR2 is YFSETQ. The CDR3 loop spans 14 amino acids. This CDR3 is CASSLEGMPGEQYF. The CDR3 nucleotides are TGCGCCAGCAGCTTGGAAGGGATGCCTGGCGAGCAGTACTTC.

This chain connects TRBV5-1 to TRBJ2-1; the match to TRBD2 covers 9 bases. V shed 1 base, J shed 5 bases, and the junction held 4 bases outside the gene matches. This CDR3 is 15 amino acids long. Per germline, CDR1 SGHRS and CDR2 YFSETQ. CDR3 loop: CASSLYLAGHNEQFF. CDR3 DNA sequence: TGCGCCAGCAGCTTGTATCTAGCGGGACACAATGAGCAGTTCTTC.

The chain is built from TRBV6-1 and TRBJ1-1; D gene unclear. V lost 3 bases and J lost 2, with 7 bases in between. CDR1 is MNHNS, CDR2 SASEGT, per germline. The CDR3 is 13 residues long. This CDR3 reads CASSEAENTEAFF. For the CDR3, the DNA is TGTGCCAGCAGTGAGGCAGAAAACACTGAAGCTTTCTTT.

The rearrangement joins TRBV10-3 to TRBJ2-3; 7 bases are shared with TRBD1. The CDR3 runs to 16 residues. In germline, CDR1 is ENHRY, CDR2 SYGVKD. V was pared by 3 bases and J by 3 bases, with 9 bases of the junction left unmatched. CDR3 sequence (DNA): TGTGCCATCAGTGACCGGGACAGCGGTCGAACAGATACGCAGTATTTT. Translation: CAISDRDSGRTDTQYF.

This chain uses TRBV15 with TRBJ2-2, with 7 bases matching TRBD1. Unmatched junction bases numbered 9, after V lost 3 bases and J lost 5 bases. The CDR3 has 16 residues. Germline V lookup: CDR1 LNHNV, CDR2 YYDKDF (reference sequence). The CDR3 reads CATSRWGQSLTGELFF. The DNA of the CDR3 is TGTGCCACCAGCAGGTGGGGACAGAGTTTAACCGGGGAGCTGTTTTTT. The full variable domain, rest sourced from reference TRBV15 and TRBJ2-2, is DAMVIQNPRYQVTQFGKPVTLSCSQTLNHNVMYWYQQKSSQAPKLLFHYYDKDFNNEADTPDNFQSRRPNTSFCFLDIRSPGLGDTAMYLCATSRWGQSLTGELFFGEGSRLTVL.

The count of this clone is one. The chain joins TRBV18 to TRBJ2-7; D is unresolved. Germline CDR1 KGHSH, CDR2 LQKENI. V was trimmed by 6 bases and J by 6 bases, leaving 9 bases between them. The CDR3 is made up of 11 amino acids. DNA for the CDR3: TGTGCCAGCTCGCCAGGCTTCGAGCAGTACTTC. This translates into CASSPGFEQYF.